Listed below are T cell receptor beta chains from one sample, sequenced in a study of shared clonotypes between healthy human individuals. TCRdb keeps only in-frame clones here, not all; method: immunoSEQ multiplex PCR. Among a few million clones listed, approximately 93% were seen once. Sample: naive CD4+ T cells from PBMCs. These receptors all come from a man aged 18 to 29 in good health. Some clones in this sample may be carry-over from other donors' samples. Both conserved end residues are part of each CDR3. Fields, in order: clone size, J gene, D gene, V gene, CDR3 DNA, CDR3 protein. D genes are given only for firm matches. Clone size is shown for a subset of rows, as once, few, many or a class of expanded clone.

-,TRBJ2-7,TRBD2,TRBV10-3,TGTGCCATCAGCTATACTAGCGGGAGCTCCTACGAGCAGTACTTC,CAISYTSGSSYEQYF
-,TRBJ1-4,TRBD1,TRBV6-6,TGTGCCAGCAGTCCCGGGACAGGGGTGTCGGAAAAACTGTTTTTT,CASSPGTGVSEKLFF
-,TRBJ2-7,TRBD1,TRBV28,TGTGCCAGTGGCGGGGGGACAGGGGGCCTCTACGAGCAGTACTTC,CASGGGTGGLYEQYF
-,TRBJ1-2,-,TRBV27,TGTGCCAGCAGTTTTGCTAGCGCCTATGGCTACACCTTC,CASSFASAYGYTF
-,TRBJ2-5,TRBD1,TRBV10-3,TGTGCCATAAGGAAAGGGACAGGGGCAGAGACCCAGTACTTC,CAIRKGTGAETQYF
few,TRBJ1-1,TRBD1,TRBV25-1,TGTGCCAGCAGAGTGACAGGGGCGAACACTGAAGCTTTCTTT,CASRVTGANTEAFF
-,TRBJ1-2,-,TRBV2,TGTGCCACCTGGGCAGTGATCTTCTATGGCTACACCTTC,CATWAVIFYGYTF
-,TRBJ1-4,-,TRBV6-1,TGTGCCAGCAGTGATACACTAGGCGAAAAACTGTTTTTT,CASSDTLGEKLFF
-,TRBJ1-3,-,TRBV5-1,TGCGCCAGCAGCGCGCCTGACTCTGGAAACACCATATATTTT,CASSAPDSGNTIYF
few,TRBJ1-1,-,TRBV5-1,TGCGCCAGCAGCTTGGGACAGACGAACACTGAAGCTTTCTTT,CASSLGQTNTEAFF
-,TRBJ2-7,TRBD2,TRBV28,TGTGCCAGCAGTTTAGCGGGGGTTGACGAGCAGTACTTC,CASSLAGVDEQYF